Listed below are T cell receptor beta chains from one sample, sequenced in a study of long-term antiretroviral therapy in people with HIV. Here immunoSEQ multiplex PCR was the method, and the copy in TCRdb shows in-frame clones only, minus some. The data contain 17,000 or so clones, over 70% of them singletons. Sample: unsorted PBMCs, taken roughly 1.2 years before starting antiretroviral therapy. The source of these receptors is a young man with HIV. Both conserved end residues are part of each CDR3. The order of the fields is V gene, J gene, D gene, CDR3 DNA, CDR3 protein. A D gene is named only where the DNA matches it firmly.

v_gene: TRBV9; j_gene: TRBJ2-3; d_gene: NA; CDR3nt: TGTGCCAGCAGGGGAAGCACAGATACGCAGTATTTT; CDR3aa: CASRGSTDTQYF
v_gene: TRBV19; j_gene: TRBJ2-5; d_gene: TRBD1; CDR3nt: TGTGCCAGTAGTAACCGAGGACAGGGGGCAGAGACCCAGTACTTC; CDR3aa: CASSNRGQGAETQYF
v_gene: TRBV5-4; j_gene: TRBJ1-1; d_gene: NA; CDR3nt: TGTGCCAGCTCTGGGGGGAACACTGAAGCTTTCTTT; CDR3aa: CASSGGNTEAFF
v_gene: TRBV4-3; j_gene: TRBJ1-4; d_gene: TRBD1; CDR3nt: TGCGCCAGCAGCCACACGACAGGGGGAGACGAAAAACTGTTTTTT; CDR3aa: CASSHTTGGDEKLFF
v_gene: TRBV27; j_gene: TRBJ2-3; d_gene: NA; CDR3nt: TGTGCCAGCAGTTTAATCGGGGGACCTAGCACAGATACGCAGTATTTT; CDR3aa: CASSLIGGPSTDTQYF
v_gene: TRBV7-9; j_gene: TRBJ2-1; d_gene: TRBD1; CDR3nt: TGTGCCAGCACCGAGGGGGCGTTGTACAATGAGCAGTTCTTC; CDR3aa: CASTEGALYNEQFF
v_gene: TRBV5-1; j_gene: TRBJ2-3; d_gene: NA; CDR3nt: TGCGCCAGCAGCTTGGTAGGCTGGAGCACAGATACGCAGTATTTT; CDR3aa: CASSLVGWSTDTQYF
v_gene: TRBV7-2; j_gene: TRBJ2-7; d_gene: NA; CDR3nt: TGTGCCAGCAGCTCACTGACAGCGCATTACGAGCAGTACTTC; CDR3aa: CASSSLTAHYEQYF
v_gene: TRBV5-1; j_gene: TRBJ1-4; d_gene: NA; CDR3nt: TGCGCCAGCTCTGGGGGTTCCCAACATGAAAAACTGTTTTTT; CDR3aa: CASSGGSQHEKLFF
v_gene: TRBV2; j_gene: TRBJ1-2; d_gene: NA; CDR3nt: TGTGCCAGCAGTGAAGAGGGGGGCAGGGTGAACTATGGCTACACCTTC; CDR3aa: CASSEEGGRVNYGYTF